In its sample, the clone carrying this T cell receptor gamma chain was seen a few times. No antigen is known for it. The data originate from a study of Vδ1+ human thymocytes. Study-level points and caveats: Thymic TRG and TRD repertoires appeared highly polyclonal, with Gaussian CDR3 length distributions. Despite high sort purity, about 20% of thymic T cell receptor delta sequences were Vdelta2.

The V segment lost 7 bases and the J segment 12 bases; nucleotides outside the gene matches: 9. Germline CDR1 reads EGSTGY; CDR2 reads YDSYTSSV. The CDR3 covers 10 residues. RNA was extracted from the cells and then reverse transcribed. CDR3 amplicons came from multiplex PCR with pooled V-gene forward and constant-region reverse primers. TCRdb called clones from the multiplex PCR reads again using CATT. The data show some 37,000 gamma-chain clones, around 20% seen once. The sequenced sample consisted of Vdelta1+ gamma-delta thymocytes from the thymus. The sample's subset: FACS-sorted CD3+ TCRalphabeta- TCRVdelta1+ TCRVdelta2- thymocytes. This receptor was obtained from a girl under three years old who had congenital heart surgery. The V and J genes are TRGV4 and TRGJ1 or TRGJ2. In DNA, the CDR3 is TGTGCCACCTGTATTTATGGGAAACTCTTT. It yields the protein CATCIYGKLF.